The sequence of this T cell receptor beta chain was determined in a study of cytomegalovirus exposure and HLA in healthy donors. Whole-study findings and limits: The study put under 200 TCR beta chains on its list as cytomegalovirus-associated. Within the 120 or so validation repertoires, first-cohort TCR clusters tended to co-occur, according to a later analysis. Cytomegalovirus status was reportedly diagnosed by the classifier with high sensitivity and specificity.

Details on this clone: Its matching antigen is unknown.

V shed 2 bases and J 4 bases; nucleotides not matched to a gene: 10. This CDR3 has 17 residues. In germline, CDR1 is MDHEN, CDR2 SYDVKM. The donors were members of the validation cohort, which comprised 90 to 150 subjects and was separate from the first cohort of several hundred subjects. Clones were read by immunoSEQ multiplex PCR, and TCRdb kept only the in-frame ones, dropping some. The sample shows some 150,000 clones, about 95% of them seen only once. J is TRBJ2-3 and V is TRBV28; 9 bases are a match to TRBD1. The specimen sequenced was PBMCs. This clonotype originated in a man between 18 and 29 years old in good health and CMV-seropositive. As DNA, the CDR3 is TGTGCCAGCAGTTTACTTCCGGGACAGGGCGCTTCAGATACGCAGTATTTT. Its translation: CASSLLPGQGASDTQYF. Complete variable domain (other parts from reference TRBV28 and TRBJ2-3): DVKVTQSSRYLVKRTGEKVFLECVQDMDHENMFWYRQDPGLGLRLIYFSYDVKMKEKGDIPEGYSVSREKKERFSLILESASTNQTSMYLCASSLLPGQGASDTQYFGPGTRLTVL.